This section outlines one TCR beta chain sequence together with its context. The antigen is unknown. This record comes from a study of early T cells in non-severe SARS-CoV-2 infection. Turning to the study itself: Sequencing was performed on bulk RNA from unsorted whole blood, leaving chains unpaired. The study, taken as a whole, reports: Missing private and CD4 specificities, VDJdb matching favored anti-spike CD8 responses.

The V gene's germline CDR1 is MNHNS and CDR2 SASEGT. Between the trimmed V and J ends, which lost 0 bases and 6 bases, there was a span of 12 bases. CDR3 size: 15 residues. Attachment of unique molecular identifiers was made to individual cDNA molecules. TCRdb independently ran MiXCR on the 5' RACE reads; one entry per CDR3 protein. The sample has roughly 80,000 distinct CDR3 sequences, around 9.9% seen once. The sequenced sample consisted of whole blood. The J gene is TRBJ1-5, the V gene TRBV6-1, with D maybe TRBD1 (5 bases). This sequence originates from an adult who was a healthcare worker with PCR-confirmed SARS-CoV-2 infection or an uninfected control (not recorded which). CDR3 in DNA: TGTGCCAGCAGTGAAGCCGGACAAGGTAGTCAGCCCCAGCATTTT. This codes for CASSEAGQGSQPQHF.